The clone carrying this T cell receptor beta chain was counted a few times. Its antigen remains unknown. Investigators reverse transcribed all isolated RNA, so they sequenced expressed TCRB transcripts. Several million reads was the average for naive, central memory and regulatory T cell samples. Produced via immunoSEQ multiplex PCR; TCRdb's table is partial and in-frame only. The sample has around 600,000 clones, approximately 13% seen once. This specimen belongs to a study of beta chain features in type 1 diabetes. Study findings and constraints: VDJ junctions from type 1 diabetes patients carried fewer insertions and larger deletions. TCRB rearrangement may or may not be influenced by HLA type; here this remained unresolved. Among all four CD4+ subsets, Type 1 diabetes patients had TCRB CDR3s that were moderately but significantly shorter.

V lost 0 bases to trimming and J lost 2 bases, with 12 bases between them. CDR1 is SGDLS, CDR2 YYNGEE, per germline. This CDR3 contains 16 residues. The receptor comes from a man aged 25 to 40 with type 1 diabetes. Sequences were obtained from naive CD4+ T cells from blood. The J gene is TRBJ2-1, the V gene TRBV9, with D possibly matching TRBD1 (7 bases). This CDR3 is CASSVEPRGAYNEQFF. The CDR3 coding sequence is TGTGCCAGCAGCGTAGAGCCCAGGGGGGCCTACAATGAGCAGTTCTTC.